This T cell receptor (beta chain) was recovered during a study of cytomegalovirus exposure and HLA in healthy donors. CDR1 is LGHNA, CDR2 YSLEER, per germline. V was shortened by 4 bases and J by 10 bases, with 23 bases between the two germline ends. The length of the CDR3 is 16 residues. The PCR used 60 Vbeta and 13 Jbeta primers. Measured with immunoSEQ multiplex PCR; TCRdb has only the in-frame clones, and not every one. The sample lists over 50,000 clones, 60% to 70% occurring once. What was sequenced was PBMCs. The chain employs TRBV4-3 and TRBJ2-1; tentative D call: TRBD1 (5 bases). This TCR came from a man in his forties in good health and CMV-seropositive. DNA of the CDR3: TGCGCCAGCAGCCCGAGCCCCGGAGAAATCTACAGGGAGCAGTTCTTC. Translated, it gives CASSPSPGEIYREQFF.